A selection of T cell receptor beta chains follows, all from one sample in a study of patients and donors after allogeneic stem cell transplantation. MiXCR, applied by TCRdb to the RT-PCR reads, yields one record per CDR3 protein. The table shows 900,000 to 1,000,000 distinct CDR3 sequences, with roughly 18% occurring only once. Sequencing used blood, either unsorted or a sorted T cell fraction (not recorded which). The receptors were sampled from a human donor who was either an allogeneic HSCT recipient or a stem cell or donor lymphocyte infusion donor (not recorded which). It is not recorded whose cells these are; they may come from a transplant donor. CDR3s include the opening cysteine and the closing phenylalanine or tryptophan. D genes are given only for firm matches. Clone size is shown for a subset of rows, as once, few, many or a class of expanded clone.

TRBV5-1	-	TRBJ1-4	-	CASSLAVGARANEKLFF	TGCGCCAGCAGCTTGGCCGTGGGGGCGAGGGCTAATGAAAAACTGTTTTTT
TRBV6-1	few	TRBJ2-5	-	CASQGRAPETQYF	TGTGCCAGTCAGGGGAGGGCCCCGGAGACCCAGTACTTC
TRBV5-1	few	TRBJ1-4	-	CASSLTGIEKLFF	TGCGCCAGCAGCTTGACAGGGATTGAAAAACTGTTTTTT
TRBV5-1	-	TRBJ2-2	TRBD2	CASSLGLAGDLSGELFF	TGCGCCAGCAGCTTGGGACTAGCGGGAGATCTATCCGGGGAGCTGTTTTTT
TRBV5-1	few	TRBJ2-1	-	CASSLKFTGGFYNEQFF	TGCGCCAGCAGCTTGAAATTTACGGGTGGATTTTACAATGAGCAGTTCTTC
TRBV7-9	many	TRBJ2-3	-	CASPGEGASTDTQYF	TGTGCCAGCCCCGGTGAGGGAGCGAGTACAGATACGCAGTATTTT
TRBV5-6	-	TRBJ2-1	TRBD1	CASSPGTGRSYNEQFF	TGTGCCAGCAGCCCTGGGACAGGGCGCTCCTACAATGAGCAGTTCTTC
TRBV9	few	TRBJ2-7	TRBD2	CASSVAGTSGGTYEQYF	TGTGCCAGCAGCGTAGCTGGGACTAGCGGGGGCACCTACGAGCAGTACTTC
TRBV3-1	few	TRBJ1-1	-	CASSPERVLGTEAFF	TGTGCCAGCAGCCCGGAAAGGGTTCTGGGCACTGAAGCTTTCTTT
TRBV15	-	TRBJ1-6	-	CATSRASPGRNNSPLHF	TGTGCCACCAGCAGGGCCAGTCCTGGGCGAAATAATTCACCCCTCCACTTT
TRBV5-1	-	TRBJ1-2	-	CASSLWDPLFGGDYGYTF	TGCGCCAGCAGCTTGTGGGACCCCCTCTTTGGTGGAGACTATGGCTACACCTTC
TRBV29-1	many	TRBJ2-1	-	CSVVGPYNEQFF	TGCAGCGTTGTAGGCCCGTACAATGAGCAGTTCTTC
TRBV4-1	-	TRBJ2-1	TRBD2	CASSQDGLAGLYNEQFF	TGCGCCAGCAGCCAAGATGGCCTAGCGGGCCTATACAATGAGCAGTTCTTC
TRBV3-1	once	TRBJ2-7	-	CASSQDGRKSDEQYF	TGTGCCAGCAGCCAAGATGGTAGGAAGAGCGACGAGCAGTACTTC
TRBV20-1	-	TRBJ2-2	TRBD2	CSARDFSGRAGELFF	TGCAGTGCTAGAGATTTCAGCGGGAGGGCCGGGGAGCTGTTTTTT
TRBV7-9	-	TRBJ2-3	-	CASSLMLRTGTDTQYF	TGTGCCAGCAGCTTAATGCTGCGGACAGGCACAGATACGCAGTATTTT
TRBV14	few	TRBJ2-1	TRBD1	CASSQWDRSNEQFF	TGTGCCAGCAGCCAGTGGGACAGGTCGAATGAGCAGTTCTTC
TRBV10-3	-	TRBJ2-7	-	CAISRGFFGSYEQYF	TGTGCCATCAGCCGGGGATTTTTCGGCTCCTACGAGCAGTACTTC
TRBV7-9	-	TRBJ1-1	-	CASSLAGGVNTEAFF	TGTGCCAGCAGCTTAGCCGGGGGCGTGAACACTGAAGCTTTCTTT
TRBV25-1	few	TRBJ2-5	TRBD1	CASRDRAEETQYF	TGTGCCAGCAGAGACAGGGCGGAGGAGACCCAGTACTTC
TRBV20-1	few	TRBJ1-2	-	CSARGGQLGYGYTF	TGCAGTGCTAGAGGCGGGCAGCTCGGCTATGGCTACACCTTC
TRBV24-1	many	TRBJ2-1	-	CATSAGQLGNNEQFF	TGTGCCACCAGTGCTGGGCAGCTAGGAAACAATGAGCAGTTCTTC
TRBV24-1	few	TRBJ2-5	TRBD2	CATSDPSGGREKTQYF	TGTGCCACCAGTGACCCGAGCGGGGGGCGTGAAAAGACCCAGTACTTC
TRBV7-2	-	TRBJ2-2	-	CASSFYVGHGNTGELFF	TGTGCCAGCAGCTTCTACGTGGGCCACGGAAACACCGGGGAGCTGTTTTTT
TRBV7-9	few	TRBJ2-1	TRBD2	CASSSTSSGSYNEQFF	TGTGCCAGCAGCTCGACTTCTAGCGGCTCCTACAATGAGCAGTTCTTC
TRBV12-3/TRBV12-4	-	TRBJ2-7	-	CASSTRLGARNEQYF	TGTGCCAGCAGTACCCGACTAGGGGCAAGAAACGAGCAGTACTTC
TRBV20-1	few	TRBJ2-1	-	CSAAPSNEQFF	TGCAGTGCTGCCCCTAGTAATGAGCAGTTCTTC
TRBV9	-	TRBJ2-1	TRBD2	CASSVATGLAGNNEQFF	TGTGCCAGCAGCGTAGCTACGGGACTAGCGGGTAACAATGAGCAGTTCTTC